This T cell receptor beta chain was captured in a study of patients and donors after allogeneic stem cell transplantation. V was cut by 5 bases and J by 0 bases, with 14 bases left in between. CDR3 length: 16 residues. TCRdb re-called the RT-PCR reads through MiXCR, storing one row per CDR3 protein. The sample records some 160,000 distinct CDR3 sequences, roughly 22% being singletons. This clonotype appeared a few times. Sample: blood, either unsorted or a sorted T cell fraction (not recorded which). V gene TRBV12-3 or TRBV12-4 combines with J gene TRBJ2-4, with unresolved D. This sequence originates from a human donor who was either an allogeneic HSCT recipient or a stem cell or donor lymphocyte infusion donor (not recorded which). It is not recorded whose cells these are; they may come from a transplant donor. Here the CDR3 DNA reads TGTGCCAGCAGTCCCGGGCCCACCGGAGCCAAAAACATTCAGTACTTC. This gives the protein CASSPGPTGAKNIQYF.